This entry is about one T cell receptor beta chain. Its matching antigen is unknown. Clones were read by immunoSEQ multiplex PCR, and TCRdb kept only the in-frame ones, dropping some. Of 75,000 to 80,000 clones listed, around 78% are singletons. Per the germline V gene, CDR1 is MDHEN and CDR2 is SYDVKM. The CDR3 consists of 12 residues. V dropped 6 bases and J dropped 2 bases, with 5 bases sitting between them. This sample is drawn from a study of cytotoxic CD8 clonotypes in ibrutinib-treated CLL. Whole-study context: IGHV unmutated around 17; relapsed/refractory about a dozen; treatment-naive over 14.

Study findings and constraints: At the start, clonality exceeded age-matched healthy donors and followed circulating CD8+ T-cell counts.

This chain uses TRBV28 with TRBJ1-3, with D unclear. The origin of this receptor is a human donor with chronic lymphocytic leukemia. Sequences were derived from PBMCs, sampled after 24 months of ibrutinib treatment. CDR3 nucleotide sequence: TGTGCCAGCAGCCGAACTGGAAACACCATATATTTT. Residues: CASSRTGNTIYF. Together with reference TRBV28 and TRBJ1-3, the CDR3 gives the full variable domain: DVKVTQSSRYLVKRTGEKVFLECVQDMDHENMFWYRQDPGLGLRLIYFSYDVKMKEKGDIPEGYSVSREKKERFSLILESASTNQTSMYLCASSRTGNTIYFGEGSWLTVV.